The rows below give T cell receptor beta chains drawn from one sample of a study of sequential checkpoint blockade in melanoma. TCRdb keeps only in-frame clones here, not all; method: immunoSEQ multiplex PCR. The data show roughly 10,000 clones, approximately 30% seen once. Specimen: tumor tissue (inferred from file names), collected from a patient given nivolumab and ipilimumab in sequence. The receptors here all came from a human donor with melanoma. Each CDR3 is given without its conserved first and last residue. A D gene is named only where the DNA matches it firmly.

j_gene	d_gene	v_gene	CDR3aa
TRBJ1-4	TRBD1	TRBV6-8	ASRNTGAATNEKLF
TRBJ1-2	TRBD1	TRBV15	ATSGDRDRLNYGYT
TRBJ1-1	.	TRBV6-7	ASSENQGLTEAF
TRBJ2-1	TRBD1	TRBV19	ASSTSFHRGNEQF
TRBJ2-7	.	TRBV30	ASSAGHSYEQY
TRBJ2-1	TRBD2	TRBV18	ASSPNPIAGGSYNEQF
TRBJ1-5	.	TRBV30	AWSVGVYQPQH
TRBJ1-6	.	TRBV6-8	ASTGFNREGSPLH
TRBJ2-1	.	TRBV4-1	ASSQGQASYNEQF
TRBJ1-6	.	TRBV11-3	ASSLEFGASYNSPLH
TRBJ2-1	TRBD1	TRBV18	ASSPPGGQGGYNEQF
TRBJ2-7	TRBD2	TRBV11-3	ASSLKSGASSYEQY
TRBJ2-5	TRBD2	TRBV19	ASSTSGPQETQY
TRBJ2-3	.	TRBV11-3	ASSLFGSGVSTDTQY
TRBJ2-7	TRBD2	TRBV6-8	ASSDGLGHRYEQY
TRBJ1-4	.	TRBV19	ASSIEQGWGEKLF
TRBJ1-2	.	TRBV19	ASRETVGYGYGYT
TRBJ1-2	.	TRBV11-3	ASSSGPETYGYT
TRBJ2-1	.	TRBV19	ASSMGNSYNEQF
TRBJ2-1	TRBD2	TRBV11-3	ASSPRLAGGPEQF
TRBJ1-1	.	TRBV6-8	ASSLIYGHLNTEAF
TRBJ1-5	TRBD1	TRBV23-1	ASSQGQGGDQPQH
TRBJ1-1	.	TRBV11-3	ASSPMAWDPEAF
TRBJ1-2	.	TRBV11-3	ASSRLPERLYGYT
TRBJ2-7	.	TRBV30	AWTPGQGYEQY
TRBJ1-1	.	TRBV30	AWSNGATHTEAF
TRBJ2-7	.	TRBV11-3	ASSLVGREAEQY
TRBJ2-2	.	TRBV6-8	ASSWTLGAAGELF
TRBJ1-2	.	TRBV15	ATSTNRGRNYGYT
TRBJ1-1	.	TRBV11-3	ASSLYHKNTEAF
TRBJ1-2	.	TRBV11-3	ASSLVFGGDYGYT
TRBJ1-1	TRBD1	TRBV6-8	ASSPGQGSSRAF
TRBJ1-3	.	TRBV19	ASRNSPGNTIY
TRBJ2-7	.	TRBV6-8	ASSSRDSGDIYEQY
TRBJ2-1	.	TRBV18	ASSRTLSDEQF
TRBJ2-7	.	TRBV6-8	ASSYSGTVTSEQY
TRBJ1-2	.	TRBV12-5	ASGPGQLTLVKGYT
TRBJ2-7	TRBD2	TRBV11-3	ASSSPTSGGSAGPYEQY